Below, one T cell receptor beta chain is given with its context. One entry per CDR3 protein results from TCRdb running MiXCR on the 5' RACE reads. The sample records 510,000 or so distinct CDR3 sequences, 13% to 15% being singletons. The sample originates from a study of identical twins. Germline V CDR1 and CDR2: DFQATT, SNEGSKA (reference sequence). This CDR3 is 12 amino acids long. The V gene end was trimmed by 4 bases and the J gene end by 6 bases; junction bases not matched to a gene: 5. These data also formed part of another study, on yellow fever vaccine responses in identical twins.

The sample taken for sequencing was CD4+ T cells sorted from blood. The source is a woman between 18 and 29 years old in good health. The chain recombines TRBV20-1 with TRBJ1-2; 7 positions agree with TRBD1. The CDR3: CSANRQGDGYTF. The CDR3 DNA sequence: TGCAGTGCTAATCGACAGGGCGATGGCTACACCTTC.